The T cell receptor (beta chain) described here comes from a study of T-cell memory formation after mild COVID-19. General study findings and limits: The study detected some responding clones in pre-infection memory, suggesting cross-reactive memory joined. Clones contracting day 15 to 85 were balanced CD4/CD8; later expanders leaned CD4+. Shrinking CD4+ clones were chiefly CM and EM; CD8+ ones were chiefly EMRA.

Each CDR3 protein gets one entry after TCRdb re-called the 5' RACE reads with MiXCR. The sample includes about 57,000 distinct CDR3 sequences, 12% of them seen just once. This CDR3 comprises 12 residues. The germline V gene encodes CDR1 DFQATT and CDR2 SNEGSKA (reference sequence). This clonotype was counted many times. As yet, its antigen is unknown. At one boundary the junction diverges from the germline segment, which might be a read error. The genes are TRBV20-1 and TRBJ2-4, with D unresolved. Sequenced sample: PBMCs or a T cell subset sorted from them (not recorded which). The TCR sequence derives from a man aged 18-30 years who had mild COVID-19 (a few samples of this study predate the infection). Cell type and time point are not known. The CDR3 spells CSVRLAKNIQYF. In nucleotides, the CDR3 is TGCAGTGTTAGACTAGCCAAAAACATTCAGTACTTC.